These 30 T cell receptor beta chains were sequenced from one sample in a study of CD8+ T cells in alopecia areata. Extracted RNA was reverse transcribed into cDNA, the sequencing template. Assay: immunoSEQ multiplex PCR; the TCRdb copy retains only in-frame clones and omits some. The profile covers some 45,000 clones, with approximately 92% appearing a single time and approximately 17% taken by the ten largest. Treatment: oral pan-JAK inhibitor, 5-10 mg twice daily. The source was CD8+ T cells sorted from blood, collected at week 24, from a patient treated with tofacitinib. These receptor sequences come from a human donor with alopecia areata.

In the case of this clone: Other DNA sequences within the sample encode an identical CDR3. J is TRBJ2-1 and V is TRBV6-5; no clear D gene. Trimming took 0 bases from V and 10 from J, leaving 4 bases between them. The CDR3 spans 11 residues. Germline CDR1 reads MNHEY; CDR2 reads SVGAGI. CDR3 nucleotide sequence: TGTGCCAGCAGTTACTCGGGGGAGCAGTTCTTC. Translating gives CASSYSGEQFF.

The V gene is TRBV2, the J gene TRBJ2-5; TRBD1 matches 9 bases. The CDR3 totals 14 residues. CDR1 and CDR2 (germline): SNHLY, FYNNEI. Trimming took 6 bases from V and 7 from J; bases not matched to a gene: 9. The CDR3 DNA reads as TGTGCCAGCAGGGGGCCGACAGGGGGGTGGACCCAGTACTTC. It yields the protein CASRGPTGGWTQYF.

The chain carries TRBV19 and TRBJ2-5; possibly TRBD1 or TRBD2 for D (5 bases each). The germline CDR1 and CDR2 sequences are LNHDA and SQIVND (reference sequence). The CDR3 consists of 16 residues. V was shortened by 6 bases and J by 0 bases, with 17 bases between the two germline ends. The CDR3 coding sequence is TGTGCCAGTAGGATGCTAGGGACGTCGTACCAAGAGACCCAGTACTTC. This codes for CASRMLGTSYQETQYF.

This clone was seen a handful of times. It is unclear where the CDR3 begins or ends on the DNA, so no DNA is shown, and the CDR3 is as TCRdb lists it. CDR3 loop: CASSSSGGELFF. The chain recombines TRBV5-6 with TRBJ2-2; TRBD2, the table's D call, was not compared with the DNA. CDR1 is SGHDT and CDR2 is YYEEEE in the germline V gene. 12 amino acids form the CDR3, both terminal residues included.

As DNA, the CDR3 is TGTGCCAGCAGTGAAGGAAACGTTATCTACAATGAGCAGTTCTTC. Amino acid sequence: CASSEGNVIYNEQFF. J is TRBJ2-1 and V is TRBV6-1; no clear D. Between the trimmed V and J ends, which lost 1 base and 3 bases, there was a span of 10 bases. CDR3 length equals 15 residues. The germline gives CDR1 MNHNS, CDR2 SASEGT.

The V call is TRBV6-1, the J call TRBJ2-1, with TRBD2 as a possible D gene (5 bases). This CDR3 spans 15 amino acids. The germline gives CDR1 MNHNS, CDR2 SASEGT. The V gene lost 6 bases and the J gene lost 0 bases, with 12 bases spanning the gap. Written as DNA, the CDR3 is TGTGCCAGCAGGAAGGACTGGGGCTCCTACAATGAGCAGTTCTTC. This gives the protein CASRKDWGSYNEQFF.

The CDR3 sequence is CASSPRESDTQYF. In DNA, the CDR3 is TGTGCCAGCAGTCCGAGGGAATCAGATACGCAGTATTTT. This chain joins TRBV6-5 and TRBJ2-3, with D maybe TRBD2 (5 bases). V lost 5 bases to trimming and J lost 4 bases, with 10 bases between them. This CDR3 contains 13 residues. Germline CDR1 is MNHEY and CDR2 is SVGAGI.

The chain links TRBV5-6 to TRBJ2-5, with D possibly matching TRBD2 (7 bases). V lost 4 bases and J lost 5, with 21 bases in between. Germline CDR1 SGHDT, CDR2 YYEEEE. CDR3 size: 16 residues. CDR3 nucleotides: TGTGCCAGCAGCGCCACGGGGGGCCAATATCCGGAGACCCAGTACTTC. Translating it yields CASSATGGQYPETQYF.

The genes are TRBV4-1 and TRBJ2-3; D might be TRBD2 (5 bases). Trimming cost V 5 bases and J 3 bases, with 18 bases left between them. Per germline, CDR1 MGHRA and CDR2 YSYEKL. This CDR3 is 16 amino acids long. The CDR3 loop is CASSLTGWTGTDTQYF. The CDR3 coding sequence is TGCGCCAGCAGCTTAACTGGGTGGACGGGGACAGATACGCAGTATTTT.

V and J are TRBV5-1 and TRBJ1-1, with D maybe TRBD1 (5 bases). This CDR3 has 14 residues. V shed 4 bases and J shed 0 bases, with 10 bases lying between them. The germline gives CDR1 SGHRS, CDR2 YFSETQ. The CDR3 coding sequence is TGCGCCAGCAGCCATGGGACGGTGAACACTGAAGCTTTCTTT. It yields the protein CASSHGTVNTEAFF.

The chain couples TRBV28 to TRBJ2-2; no definite D call. The CDR3 has 14 residues. Trimming pared 6 bases from V and 7 bases from J, leaving 15 bases between. Germline values: CDR1 MDHEN, CDR2 SYDVKM. The CDR3 DNA follows: TGTGCCAGCAGCTACCGCCTCAGGAGCGGGGAGCTGTTTTTT. This encodes CASSYRLRSGELFF.

The J gene is TRBJ2-1, the V gene TRBV29-1; TRBD2 matches 12 bases. The V and J ends lost 8 bases and 10 bases, in that order; junction bases with no gene match: 15. Germline lookup yields CDR1 SQVTM and CDR2 ANQGSEA. The CDR3 has 15 residues. CDR3 sequence (DNA): TGCAGCACCGTATATCTAGCGGGGGGGCACTTGGAGCAGTTCTTC. It translates to CSTVYLAGGHLEQFF.

The chain is built from TRBV28 and TRBJ1-4, with TRBD1 matching over 8 bases. CDR1 and CDR2 from the germline V gene are MDHEN and SYDVKM. The V and J ends lost 5 bases and 4 bases, in that order; junction bases with no gene match: 6. The CDR3 runs 15 residues. The DNA for the CDR3 is TGTGCCAGCAGTCAACCGACAGGGGTTAATGAAAAACTGTTTTTT. This codes for CASSQPTGVNEKLFF.

The chain combines TRBV30 with TRBJ2-1; possible D gene TRBD1, 5 bases. The CDR3 is 14 amino acids. The ends were cut back, 3 bases at V and 2 bases at J, with 11 bases in the middle. The V gene's germline CDR1 is GTSNPN and CDR2 SVGIG (reference sequence). Here the CDR3 DNA reads TGTGCCTGGAGCGTGACGGACACCTACAATGAGCAGTTCTTC. Encoded protein: CAWSVTDTYNEQFF.

V and J are TRBV28 and TRBJ2-3; possibly TRBD1 for D (5 bases). The length of the CDR3 is 16 residues. Germline V gives CDR1 MDHEN, CDR2 SYDVKM. Deletions cut 5 bases from V and 0 bases from J, with 15 bases between. This CDR3 is CASSPRAFTSTDTQYF. The CDR3 nucleotides are TGTGCCAGCAGTCCCAGGGCTTTCACTAGCACAGATACGCAGTATTTT.

The genes are TRBV7-2 and TRBJ2-5; D may be TRBD1 or TRBD2 (5 bases each). This CDR3 has 16 residues. Between the trimmed V and J ends, which lost 2 bases and 5 bases, there was a span of 18 bases. Germline lookup yields CDR1 SGHTA and CDR2 FQGNSA. Written as DNA, the CDR3 is TGTGCCAGCAGCTTAACCGACAGAGGGGATAGGGAGACCCAGTACTTC. Translation: CASSLTDRGDRETQYF. The full variable domain, with the rest looked up from reference TRBV7-2 and TRBJ2-5, is GAGVSQSPSNKVTEKGKDVELRCDPISGHTALYWYRQSLGQGLEFLIYFQGNSAPDKSGLPSDRFSAERTGGSVSTLTIQRTQQEDSAVYLCASSLTDRGDRETQYFGPGTRLLVL.

With regard to this clone: One base away lies a much larger clone, so this may be a sequencing read error. This sample includes further DNA sequences coding for the same CDR3. This chain links TRBV7-9 with TRBJ2-2; D uncertain. The germline gives CDR1 SEHNR, CDR2 FQNEAQ (reference sequence). V shed 5 bases and J shed 3 bases, with 4 bases lying between them. The CDR3 is 12 amino acids. For the CDR3, the DNA is TGTGCCAGCAGCCCAGACACCGGGGAGCTGTTTTTT. This translates into CASSPDTGELFF.

Within the sample, this clone is medium-sized. The gene calls are TRBV12-2 and TRBJ2-5; the table calls TRBD2, which could not be checked here. TRBV12-2 is classified as a pseudogene. The length of the CDR3 is 15 residues. The CDR3 bases are TGTGCAAGTCGCTTAGATCTAGTGTTCCAAGAGACCCAGTACTTC. It encodes CASRLDLVFQETQYF.

The J gene is TRBJ2-5, the V gene TRBV7-9, with 7 bases fitting TRBD1. V was pared by 5 bases and J by 2 bases, with 14 bases of the junction left unmatched. The CDR3 covers 17 residues. Germline V gene sequence: CDR1 SEHNR, CDR2 FQNEAQ (reference sequence). The CDR3 DNA follows: TGTGCCAGCAGCGTAGAAGTAGGTCGGGACAGTCAAGAGACCCAGTACTTC. Amino acids: CASSVEVGRDSQETQYF.

This chain joins TRBV5-4 and TRBJ2-7; no reliable D call. The CDR3 length is 13 residues. Looked up from germline, CDR1 is SGHNT and CDR2 is YYREEE (reference sequence). The germline V and J ends were trimmed by 2 bases and 3 bases, with 9 bases remaining between them. In DNA form, the CDR3 reads TGTGCCAGCAGCTTTATTGGGGACTACGAGCAGTACTTC. This encodes CASSFIGDYEQYF.

This clone was seen only a few times. The chain uses TRBV7-9 and TRBJ2-1; TRBD2 matches at 7 bases. The V gene's germline CDR1 is SEHNR and CDR2 FQNEAQ (reference sequence). The V and J ends lost 0 bases and 0 bases, in that order; junction bases with no gene match: 5. The CDR3 runs to 17 residues. The CDR3 loop reads CASSLAGGTSSYNEQFF. CDR3 DNA sequence: TGTGCCAGCAGCTTAGCGGGGGGGACCTCCTCCTACAATGAGCAGTTCTTC.

In the case of this clone: Mismatch with germline at one junction end may stem from a read error. V usage is TRBV29-1 and J usage is TRBJ1-1; unclear D gene. Germline CDR1 and CDR2: SQVTM and ANQGSEA. The CDR3 contains 14 residues. CDR3 coding DNA: TGCAGCGTTGAAACAACCGGGAGGAACATTGAAGCTTTCTTT. Its protein product is CSVETTGRNIEAFF.

The chain links TRBV5-1 to TRBJ2-2, with no clear D. The V end was cut by 5 bases, the J end by 3 bases, with 5 bases between. CDR1 SGHRS and CDR2 YFSETQ come from the germline V gene. CDR3 length equals 12 residues. CDR3 region: CASRTDTGELFF. DNA of the CDR3: TGCGCCAGCAGAACAGACACCGGGGAGCTGTTTTTT.

The genes are TRBV10-3 and TRBJ2-1, with 10 bases identical to TRBD2. This CDR3 is 15 amino acids long. Per germline, CDR1 ENHRY and CDR2 SYGVKD. The V gene end was trimmed by 5 bases and the J gene end by 6 bases; junction bases not matched to a gene: 7. The DNA for the CDR3 is TGTGCCATCAGTTCCACTAGCGGGGAGTCCAATGAGCAGTTCTTC. This translates into CAISSTSGESNEQFF.

J is TRBJ2-3 and V is TRBV11-2; the D call may be TRBD1 or TRBD2 (6 bases each). The CDR3 loop spans 14 amino acids. Germline values: CDR1 SGHAT, CDR2 FQNNGV. V lost 3 bases and J 6 bases, leaving 13 bases between the germline ends. This CDR3 reads CASSFHREVDTQYF. The CDR3 DNA follows: TGTGCCAGCAGCTTCCACAGGGAGGTGGATACGCAGTATTTT. Together with reference TRBV11-2 and TRBJ2-3, the CDR3 gives the full variable domain: EAGVAQSPRYKIIEKRQSVAFWCNPISGHATLYWYQQILGQGPKLLIQFQNNGVVDDSQLPKDRFSAERLKGVDSTLKIQPAKLEDSAVYLCASSFHREVDTQYFGPGTRLTVL.

This chain connects TRBV4-2 to TRBJ2-5; TRBD2 matches at 11 bases. The germline V gene has CDR1 LGHNA and CDR2 YNFKEQ. J gave up 2 bases and V 5 bases, and 4 bases lay outside the gene matches. The CDR3 runs to 15 residues. The CDR3 nucleotides are TGTGCCAGCAGCTCTAGCGGGGGGTCACAAGAGACCCAGTACTTC. It is translated as CASSSSGGSQETQYF.

This chain connects TRBV27 to TRBJ2-5, with D possibly being TRBD1 (5 bases). Gene TRBJ2-7 matches the end of the DNA better, so the J call may be wrong. The CDR3 totals 13 residues. In germline, CDR1 is MNHEY, CDR2 SMNVEV (reference sequence). The CDR3 DNA follows: TGTGCCAGCAGTCCCACAGGTTCCTACGAGCAGTACTTC. It translates to CASSPTGSYEQYF.

The CDR3 region has the DNA TGTGCCAGCAGTTTAAGGGCACAGGGAAAAGAGACCCAGTACTTC. It encodes CASSLRAQGKETQYF. This chain joins TRBV28 and TRBJ2-5, with a weak D call TRBD1 (6 bases). CDR3 size: 15 residues. Germline CDR1 reads MDHEN; CDR2 reads SYDVKM. V lost 2 bases, J lost 3 bases, and 13 bases lay in between.

This chain joins TRBV5-4 and TRBJ2-5; D gene uncertain. The J call may be faulty, since TRBJ2-7 better matches the DNA end. Germline CDR1 is SGHNT and CDR2 is YYREEE (reference sequence). CDR3 size: 13 residues. DNA for the CDR3: TGTGCCAGCAGCTCCCTCACAACCTACGAGCAGTACTTC. Translation: CASSSLTTYEQYF.

V and J are TRBV19 and TRBJ2-7; no definite D call. The CDR3 is 12 amino acids. CDR1 and CDR2 (germline): LNHDA, SQIVND (reference sequence). Trimming removed 6 bases from V and 1 base from J, with 7 bases in between. This CDR3 reads CASRGGSYEQYF. The CDR3 DNA reads TGTGCCAGTAGGGGTGGATCCTACGAGCAGTACTTC.